These 30 T cell receptor beta chains came from one sample sequenced in a study of CD8 T cells in Susac syndrome. Random-hexamer reverse transcription was applied to roughly 0.45 to 1 ug RNA. TCRdb used MiXCR to reprocess the immunoSEQ multiplex PCR reads, holding one entry per CDR3 protein. The sample holds about 150,000 distinct CDR3 sequences, around 95% seen once. What was sequenced was CD8+ T cells from PBMCs. The receptor source for this set is a human donor with multiple sclerosis.

The chain carries TRBV29-1 and TRBJ1-1; no firm D call. V lost 7 bases and J 1 base, leaving 7 bases between the germline ends. From germline, CDR1 is SQVTM and CDR2 ANQGSEA. The CDR3 runs 11 residues. CDR3 sequence (DNA): TGCAGCGGGGTGGGGAACACTGAAGCTTTCTTT. It encodes CSGVGNTEAFF.

This clonotype came up once. This chain uses TRBV18 with TRBJ2-5, with 8 bases that match TRBD2. This CDR3 is built from 14 residues. V gave up 8 bases and J gave up 3 bases; unmatched junction bases: 8. CDR1 is KGHSH, CDR2 LQKENI, per germline. In DNA, the CDR3 is TGTGCCAGCCGGGCTTCCGGGAGGGAAGAGACCCAGTACTTC. Amino acids: CASRASGREETQYF.

This clonotype was picked up one time. This chain connects TRBV7-9 to TRBJ2-1; 9 bases fit TRBD1. V gave up 5 bases and J gave up 8 bases; unmatched junction bases: 7. This CDR3 has 14 residues. Germline assignment: CDR1 SEHNR and CDR2 FQNEAQ (reference sequence). The CDR3 sequence is CASSPRDREDEQFF. For the CDR3, the DNA is TGTGCCAGCAGCCCCCGGGACAGGGAGGATGAGCAGTTCTTC.

The V and J genes are TRBV14 and TRBJ2-7; TRBD1 agrees at 7 bases. Losses at the gene ends were 0 bases for V and 2 bases for J; bases not matched to a gene: 10. The CDR3 has 17 amino acids. Germline V gene lookup returns CDR1 SGHDN and CDR2 FVKESK. The CDR3 nucleotides read TGTGCCAGCAGCCAAGATCACCCCGGGACAGAGCCCTACGAGCAGTACTTC. The encoded protein is CASSQDHPGTEPYEQYF.

This clonotype was seen once. This chain joins TRBV9 and TRBJ2-1, with 7 bases identical to TRBD1. V dropped 4 bases and J dropped 3; count of bases not matched to a gene: 13. Germline CDR1 SGDLS, CDR2 YYNGEE. The length of the CDR3 is 17 residues. The CDR3 DNA follows: TGTGCCAGCAGCCCCCGGACAGGCCCCTACCTCTACAATGAGCAGTTCTTC. It translates to CASSPRTGPYLYNEQFF.

The chain has TRBV7-9 and TRBJ1-6; maybe TRBD1 (5 bases). Trimming shortened V by 6 bases and J by 4 bases, and 10 bases separated the two germline ends. Germline CDR1 is SEHNR and CDR2 is FQNEAQ (reference sequence). CDR3 length: 14 residues. Here the CDR3 reads CASSPTGYNSPLHF. CDR3 DNA: TGTGCCAGCAGTCCTACAGGTTATAATTCACCCCTCCACTTT. Full variable domain (outside the CDR3, taken from reference TRBV7-9 and TRBJ1-6): DTGVSQNPRHKITKRGQNVTFRCDPISEHNRLYWYRQTLGQGPEFLTYFQNEAQLEKSRLLSDRFSAERPKGSFSTLEIQRTEQGDSAMYLCASSPTGYNSPLHFGNGTRLTVT.

This chain connects TRBV2 to TRBJ2-7, with D unclear. CDR1 and CDR2 (germline): SNHLY, FYNNEI. Trimming removed 3 bases from V and 6 bases from J, with 9 bases in between. The CDR3 has 12 amino acids. As DNA, the CDR3 is TGTGCCAGCAGTGATTGGAGTCTCGAGCAGTACTTC. Translating gives CASSDWSLEQYF.

CDR3 sequence reads: CAWVTGYEAFF. The CDR3 coding sequence is TGTGCCTGGGTGACAGGGTATGAAGCTTTCTTT. This chain uses TRBV30 with TRBJ1-1; 7 nucleotides match TRBD1. With V trimmed by 5 bases and J by 7 bases, 4 bases remained unmatched. The CDR3 covers 11 residues. In germline, CDR1 is GTSNPN, CDR2 SVGIG (reference sequence).

This clonotype showed up just a few times. This rearrangement joins TRBV12-3 or TRBV12-4 to TRBJ2-2; no clear D gene. Trimming removed 5 bases at V and 2 bases at J, with 6 bases between. The CDR3 runs 13 residues. CDR3 nucleotide sequence: TGTGCCAGCAGTCCTTCAAACACCGGGGAGCTGTTTTTT. Translation: CASSPSNTGELFF.

The J gene is TRBJ1-1, the V gene TRBV20-1; the match to TRBD1 covers 9 bases. From germline, CDR1 is DFQATT and CDR2 SNEGSKA (reference sequence). Unmatched junction bases numbered 7, after V lost 0 bases and J lost 5 bases. The CDR3 length is 15 residues. The CDR3 DNA follows: TGCAGTGCTAGAGATTTGAACAGGGGGCGAACTGAAGCTTTCTTT. Protein product: CSARDLNRGRTEAFF.

The J gene is TRBJ1-5, the V gene TRBV28; weak D call: TRBD1 (5 bases). The ends were cut back, 5 bases at V and 3 bases at J, with 11 bases in the middle. Germline lookup yields CDR1 MDHEN and CDR2 SYDVKM. This CDR3 comprises 14 residues. In DNA, the CDR3 is TGTGCCAGCAGTCGAAACAGGATCAATCAGCCCCAGCATTTT. Its translation is CASSRNRINQPQHF.

The gene calls are TRBV6-1 and TRBJ1-1; D perhaps matches TRBD1 (6 bases). This CDR3 contains 15 residues. Germline V gives CDR1 MNHNS, CDR2 SASEGT. Between the trimmed V and J ends, which lost 2 bases and 1 base, there was a span of 11 bases. The CDR3 nucleotides are TGTGCCAGCAGTGAAAAGGGGGACCCGAACACTGAAGCTTTCTTT. This gives the protein CASSEKGDPNTEAFF.

V is TRBV6-6 and J is TRBJ1-1; D ambiguous. The germline V gene has CDR1 MNHNY and CDR2 SVGAGI (reference sequence). V was pared by 7 bases and J by 0 bases, with 15 bases between. The CDR3 has 15 residues. CDR3 DNA sequence: TGTGCCAGCATCGGTACAGAAAGGATGAACACTGAAGCTTTCTTT. This encodes CASIGTERMNTEAFF.

The gene calls are TRBV9 and TRBJ1-2; D may be TRBD1 (5 bases). Germline assignment: CDR1 SGDLS and CDR2 YYNGEE. Trimming cost V 0 bases and J 8 bases, with 17 bases left between them. CDR3 length: 15 amino acids. CDR3 in amino acids: CASSVANADSGGYTF. The CDR3 region has the DNA TGTGCCAGCAGCGTAGCTAATGCCGACAGCGGAGGCTACACCTTC.

This clonotype has more than one count but fewer than ten. This chain uses TRBV11-2 with TRBJ2-7; D is perhaps TRBD2 (6 bases). The germline CDR1 and CDR2 sequences are SGHAT and FQNNGV. The CDR3 length is 14 residues. V lost 2 bases and J lost 0, with 8 bases in between. CDR3 nucleotide sequence: TGTGCCAGCAGCTTATCCGGGGGCTCCTACGAGCAGTACGTC. This codes for CASSLSGGSYEQYV.

The chain is built from TRBV7-9 and TRBJ2-2, with TRBD1 as a possible D gene (5 bases). CDR3 length: 13 residues. V lost 4 bases and J 7 bases, leaving 10 bases between the germline ends. CDR1 is SEHNR, CDR2 FQNEAQ, per germline (reference sequence). For the CDR3, the DNA is TGTGCCAGCAGCTCCAGGGATGACGGGGAGCTGTTTTTT. Translating it yields CASSSRDDGELFF.

The rearrangement joins TRBV12-3 or TRBV12-4 to TRBJ2-3; D unclear. V was trimmed by 2 bases and J by 0 bases, leaving 12 bases between them. The CDR3 length is 16 residues. CDR3 sequence reads: CASSLRNLASTDTQYF. CDR3 bases: TGTGCCAGCAGTTTACGGAACCTCGCTAGCACAGATACGCAGTATTTT.

The chain has TRBV13 and TRBJ2-7; TRBD1 agrees at 10 bases. The CDR3 runs 15 residues. Trimming at V came to 5 bases and at J to 7 bases, leaving 11 bases not matched to a gene. Germline V gene data show CDR1 as PRHDT and CDR2 as FYEKMQ (reference sequence). CDR3 nucleotides: TGTGCCAGCAGCCCGCACCGGACAGGGGGTGGTGAGCAGTACGTC. Translation: CASSPHRTGGGEQYV.

This sequence joins TRBV12-5 and TRBJ1-1; maybe TRBD1 (5 bases). Germline V CDR1 and CDR2: LGHNT, FRNRAP. Trimming stripped 7 bases from V and 1 base from J, with 10 bases between. The CDR3 consists of 13 residues. The DNA of the CDR3 is TGTGCTAGTGCCTACGACAGGAACACTGAAGCTTTCTTT. This encodes CASAYDRNTEAFF.

The chain combines TRBV7-8 with TRBJ1-6; D gene uncertain. Looked up from germline, CDR1 is SGHVS and CDR2 is FQNEAQ. This CDR3 is built from 17 residues. The germline V and J ends were trimmed by 5 bases and 0 bases, with 14 bases remaining between them. For the CDR3, the DNA is TGTGCCAGCAGCCCTAGGACGGCAAGCTCCTATAATTCACCCCTCCACTTT. Protein: CASSPRTASSYNSPLHF.

The chain is built from TRBV6-2 or TRBV6-3 and TRBJ1-2; possible D gene TRBD1, 5 bases. Trimming stripped 2 bases from V and 4 bases from J, with 11 bases between. CDR1 MNHEY and CDR2 SVGEGT come from the germline V gene. The CDR3 runs 14 residues. The CDR3 nucleotides are TGTGCCAGCAGTTACCAGACAGAGCTCTATGGCTACACCTTC. Protein sequence: CASSYQTELYGYTF.

With respect to this clonotype: Germline and junction disagree at one end, which may indicate a read error. The chain carries TRBV12-3 or TRBV12-4 and TRBJ2-3; possible D gene TRBD2, 7 bases. The CDR3 is 11 amino acids. CDR3 residues: CASIVGGRVNF. The CDR3 bases are TGTGCCAGCATCGTGGGGGGGCGAGTGAATTTT.

This chain joins TRBV29-1 and TRBJ1-2; 7 positions agree with TRBD1. The germline V gene encodes CDR1 SQVTM and CDR2 ANQGSEA. V was pared by 7 bases and J by 5 bases, with 10 bases of the junction left unmatched. This CDR3 spans 13 amino acids. CDR3 protein: CSGWDSDLYGYTF. In DNA form, the CDR3 reads TGCAGCGGGTGGGACAGCGACTTATATGGCTACACCTTC.

The V call is TRBV13, the J call TRBJ2-2; no reliable D call. There are 16 residues in the CDR3. CDR1 and CDR2 (germline): PRHDT, FYEKMQ (reference sequence). The V end was cut by 3 bases, the J end by 0 bases, with 11 bases between. The CDR3 loop reads CASSFGATTNTGELFF. CDR3 nucleotides: TGTGCCAGCAGCTTCGGTGCCACAACGAACACCGGGGAGCTGTTTTTT.

V is TRBV12-3 or TRBV12-4 and J is TRBJ2-5; TRBD2 is a possible D gene (5 bases). This CDR3 has 15 residues. Trimming removed 6 bases at V and 5 bases at J, with 19 bases between. The CDR3 sequence: CASSRGPTRGETQYF. In DNA form, the CDR3 reads TGTGCCAGCAGCCGAGGTCCCACCAGAGGGGAGACCCAGTACTTC.

The chain couples TRBV27 to TRBJ1-2; D is unresolved. V was pared by 5 bases and J by 4 bases, with 11 bases between. Germline V gives CDR1 MNHEY, CDR2 SMNVEV (reference sequence). This CDR3 has 13 residues. This CDR3 reads CASSITASYGYTF. As DNA, the CDR3 is TGTGCCAGCAGTATCACCGCGAGCTATGGCTACACCTTC.

This clonotype was recorded only once. The rearrangement joins TRBV9 to TRBJ2-4, with 9 bases that match TRBD1. With V trimmed by 3 bases and J by 7 bases, 8 bases remained unmatched. The germline CDR1 and CDR2 sequences are SGDLS and YYNGEE. The CDR3 is made up of 15 amino acids. Written as DNA, the CDR3 is TGTGCCAGCAGCGCCGGGGGGACAGGGTCTAACATTCAGTACTTC. This codes for CASSAGGTGSNIQYF.

The genes are TRBV27 and TRBJ2-5; D tentatively reads TRBD1 or TRBD2 (6 bases each). The germline CDR1 and CDR2 sequences are MNHEY and SMNVEV (reference sequence). The CDR3 has 16 residues. Trimming removed 2 bases from V and 2 bases from J, with 15 bases in between. The CDR3, as DNA: TGTGCCAGCAGTTTAATTTCCGGGGGCCTACAAGAGACCCAGTACTTC. This translates into CASSLISGGLQETQYF.

In nucleotides, the CDR3 is TGTGCCAGCAGCTGGACTAGCGGGGGGATAAATAGCACAGATACGCAGTATTTT. Its protein product is CASSWTSGGINSTDTQYF. The chain couples TRBV6-1 to TRBJ2-3, with TRBD2 matching 14 bases. The CDR3 contains 18 residues. With 6 bases clipped from V and 0 bases from J, the junction kept 8 bases outside the gene matches. The germline V gene encodes CDR1 MNHNS and CDR2 SASEGT.

This clonotype appeared once. The junction and the germline gene differ at one end; a read error may be behind it. The chain carries TRBV9 and TRBJ1-4; D is unclear. The CDR3 is 11 amino acids. CDR1 and CDR2 (germline): SGDLS, YYNGEE. The CDR3 protein is CASSAHPRSLF. The CDR3 bases are TGTGCCAGCAGCGCCCATCCGCGGTCCCTTTTT.